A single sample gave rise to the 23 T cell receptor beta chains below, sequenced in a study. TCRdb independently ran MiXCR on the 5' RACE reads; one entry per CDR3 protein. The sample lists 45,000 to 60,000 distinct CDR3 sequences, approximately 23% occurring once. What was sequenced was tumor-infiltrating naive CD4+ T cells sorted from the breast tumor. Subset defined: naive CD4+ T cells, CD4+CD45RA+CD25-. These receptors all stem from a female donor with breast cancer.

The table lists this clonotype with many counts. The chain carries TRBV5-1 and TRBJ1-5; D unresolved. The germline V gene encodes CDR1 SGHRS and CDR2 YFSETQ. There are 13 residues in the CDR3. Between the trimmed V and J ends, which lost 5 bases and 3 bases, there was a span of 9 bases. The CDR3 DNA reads TGCGCCAGCAGGCCGGATGACAATCAGCCCCAGCATTTT. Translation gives CASRPDDNQPQHF.

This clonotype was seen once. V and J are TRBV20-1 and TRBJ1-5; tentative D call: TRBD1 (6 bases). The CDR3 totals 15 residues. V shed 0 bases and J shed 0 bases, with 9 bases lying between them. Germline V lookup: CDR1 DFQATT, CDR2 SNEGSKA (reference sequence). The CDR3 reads CSARDGGYSNQPQHF. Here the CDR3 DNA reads TGCAGTGCTAGAGATGGGGGCTATAGCAATCAGCCCCAGCATTTT.

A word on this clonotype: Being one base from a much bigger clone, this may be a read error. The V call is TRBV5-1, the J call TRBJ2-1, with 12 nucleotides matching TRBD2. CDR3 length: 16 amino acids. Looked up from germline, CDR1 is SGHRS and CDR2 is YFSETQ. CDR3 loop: CASSLELAGGHNEQCF. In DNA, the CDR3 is TGCGCCAGCAGCCTGGAACTAGCGGGAGGCCACAATGAGCAGTGCTTC.

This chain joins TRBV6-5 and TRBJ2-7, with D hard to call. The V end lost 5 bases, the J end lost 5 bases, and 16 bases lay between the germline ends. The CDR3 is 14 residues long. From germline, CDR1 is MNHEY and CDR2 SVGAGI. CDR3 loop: CASSPGVLTNEQYF. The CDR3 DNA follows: TGTGCCAGCAGTCCTGGGGTCCTGACGAACGAGCAGTACTTC.

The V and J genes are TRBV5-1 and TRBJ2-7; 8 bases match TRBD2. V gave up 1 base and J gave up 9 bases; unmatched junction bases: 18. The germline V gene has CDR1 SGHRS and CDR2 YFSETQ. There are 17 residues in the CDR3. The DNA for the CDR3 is TGCGCCAGCAGCTTGCGTCACGGAGCGGGAGAAGCGACTCGGCAGTACTTC. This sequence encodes CASSLRHGAGEATRQYF.

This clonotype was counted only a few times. The DNA for the CDR3 is TGCAGCGGGACAGGGGCGGATGGCTACACCTTC. It yields the protein CSGTGADGYTF. This chain connects TRBV29-1 to TRBJ1-2, with 9 bases identical to TRBD1. Germline CDR1 reads SQVTM; CDR2 reads ANQGSEA. V shed 7 bases, J shed 6 bases, and the junction held 3 bases outside the gene matches. This CDR3 has 11 residues.

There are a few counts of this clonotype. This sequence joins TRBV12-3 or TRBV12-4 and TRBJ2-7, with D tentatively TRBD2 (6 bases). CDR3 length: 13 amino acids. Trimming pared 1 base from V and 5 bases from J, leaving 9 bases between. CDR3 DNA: TGTGCCAGCAGTTTAGGGGTAGCGGACGAGCAGTACTTC. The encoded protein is CASSLGVADEQYF.

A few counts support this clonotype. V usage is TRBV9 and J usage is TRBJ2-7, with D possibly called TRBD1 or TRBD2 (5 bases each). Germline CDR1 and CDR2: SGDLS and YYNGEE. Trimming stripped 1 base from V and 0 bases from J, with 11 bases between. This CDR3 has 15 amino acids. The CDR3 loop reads CASSVRDGSSYEQYF. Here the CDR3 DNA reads TGTGCCAGCAGCGTACGGGACGGAAGCTCCTACGAGCAGTACTTC.

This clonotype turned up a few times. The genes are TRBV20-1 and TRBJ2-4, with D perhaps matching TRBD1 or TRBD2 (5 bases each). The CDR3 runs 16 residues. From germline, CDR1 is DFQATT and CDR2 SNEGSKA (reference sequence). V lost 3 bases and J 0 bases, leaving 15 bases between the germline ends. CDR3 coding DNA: TGCAGTGCTAGTCTTGTGGGGGAACTAGCCAAAAACATTCAGTACTTC. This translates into CSASLVGELAKNIQYF.

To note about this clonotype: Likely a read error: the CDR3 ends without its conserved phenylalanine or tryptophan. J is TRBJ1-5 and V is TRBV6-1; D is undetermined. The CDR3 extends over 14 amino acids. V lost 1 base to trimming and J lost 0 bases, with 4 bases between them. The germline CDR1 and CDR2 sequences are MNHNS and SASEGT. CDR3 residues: CASSEGYSNQPQHL. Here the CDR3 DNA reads TGTGCCAGCAGTGAAGGCTATAGCAATCAGCCCCAGCATTTG.

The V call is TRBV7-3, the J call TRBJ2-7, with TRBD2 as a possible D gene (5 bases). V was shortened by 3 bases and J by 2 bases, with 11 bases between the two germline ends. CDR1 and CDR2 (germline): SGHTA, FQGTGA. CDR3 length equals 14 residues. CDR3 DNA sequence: TGTGCCAGCAGCTTTCGGGGTGCCCCCTACGAGCAGTACTTC. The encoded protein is CASSFRGAPYEQYF. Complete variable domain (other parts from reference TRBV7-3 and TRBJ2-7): GAGVSQTPSNKVTEKGKYVELRCDPISGHTALYWYRQSLGQGPEFLIYFQGTGAADDSGLPNDRFFAVRPEGSVSTLKIQRTERGDSAVYLCASSFRGAPYEQYFGPGTRLTVT.

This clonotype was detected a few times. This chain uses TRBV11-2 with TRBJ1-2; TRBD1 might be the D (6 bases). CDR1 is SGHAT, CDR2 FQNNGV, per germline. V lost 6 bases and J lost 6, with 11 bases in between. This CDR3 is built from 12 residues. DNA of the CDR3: TGTGCCAGCAGAGGGGGGGTGGATGGCTACACCTTC. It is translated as CASRGGVDGYTF.

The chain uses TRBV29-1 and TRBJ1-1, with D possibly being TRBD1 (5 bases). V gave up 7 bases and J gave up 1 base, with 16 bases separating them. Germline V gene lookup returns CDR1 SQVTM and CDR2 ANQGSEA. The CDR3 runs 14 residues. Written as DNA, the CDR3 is TGCAGCGGCGGAGAGGCCCAGGGGAACACTGAAGCTTTCTTT. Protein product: CSGGEAQGNTEAFF.

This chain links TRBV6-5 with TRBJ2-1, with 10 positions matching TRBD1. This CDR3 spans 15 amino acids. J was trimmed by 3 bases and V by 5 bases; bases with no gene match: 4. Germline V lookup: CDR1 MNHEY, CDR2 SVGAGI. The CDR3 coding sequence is TGTGCCAGCAGTAAACGGGACAGGGGCTACAATGAGCAGTTCTTC. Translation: CASSKRDRGYNEQFF.

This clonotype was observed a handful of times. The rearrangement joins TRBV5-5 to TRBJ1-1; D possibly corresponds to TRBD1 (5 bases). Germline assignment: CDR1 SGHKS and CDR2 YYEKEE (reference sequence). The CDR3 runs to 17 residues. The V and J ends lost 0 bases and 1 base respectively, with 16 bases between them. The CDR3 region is CASSLDLVGTANTEAFF. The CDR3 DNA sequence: TGTGCCAGCAGCTTGGATCTAGTGGGGACTGCGAACACTGAAGCTTTCTTT.

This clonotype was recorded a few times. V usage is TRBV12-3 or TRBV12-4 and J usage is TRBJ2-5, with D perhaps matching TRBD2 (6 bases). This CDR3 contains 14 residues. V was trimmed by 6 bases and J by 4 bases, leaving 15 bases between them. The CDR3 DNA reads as TGTGCCAGCAGCCCGGCCGTCGGGAGAGAGACCCAGTACTTC. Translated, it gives CASSPAVGRETQYF.

The CDR3: CASSRERSEQFF. Here the CDR3 DNA reads TGTGCCAGCAGCCGGGAGAGGTCTGAGCAGTTCTTC. The chain has TRBV7-9 and TRBJ2-1; weak D call: TRBD2 (6 bases). V was cut by 5 bases and J by 9 bases, with 11 bases left in between. Germline CDR1 is SEHNR and CDR2 is FQNEAQ (reference sequence). The CDR3 covers 12 residues.

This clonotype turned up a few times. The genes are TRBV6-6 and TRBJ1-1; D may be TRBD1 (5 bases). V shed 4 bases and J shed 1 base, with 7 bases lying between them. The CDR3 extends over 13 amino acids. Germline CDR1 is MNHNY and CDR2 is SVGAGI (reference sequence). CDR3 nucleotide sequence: TGTGCCAGCAGTTTCGGGGCGAACACTGAAGCTTTCTTT. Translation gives CASSFGANTEAFF.

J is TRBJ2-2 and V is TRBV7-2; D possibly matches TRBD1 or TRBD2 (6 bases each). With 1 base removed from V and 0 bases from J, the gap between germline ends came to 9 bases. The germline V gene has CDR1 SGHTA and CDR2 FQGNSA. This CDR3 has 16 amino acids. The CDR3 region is CASSLGGAANTGELFF. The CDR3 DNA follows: TGTGCCAGCAGCTTAGGGGGGGCCGCGAACACCGGGGAGCTGTTTTTT.

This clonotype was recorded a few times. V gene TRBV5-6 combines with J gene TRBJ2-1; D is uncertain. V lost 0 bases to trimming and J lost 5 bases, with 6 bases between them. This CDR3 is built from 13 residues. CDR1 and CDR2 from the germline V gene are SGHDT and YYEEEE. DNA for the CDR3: TGTGCCAGCAGCTTGGGAGCTCACAATGAGCAGTTCTTC. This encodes CASSLGAHNEQFF.

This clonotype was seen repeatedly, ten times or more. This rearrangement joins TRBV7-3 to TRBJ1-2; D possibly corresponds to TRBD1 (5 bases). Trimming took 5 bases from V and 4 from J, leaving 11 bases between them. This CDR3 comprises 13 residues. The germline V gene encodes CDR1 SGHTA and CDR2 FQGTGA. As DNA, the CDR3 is TGTGCCAGCAGCCTCAGGGACGGCTATGGCTACACCTTC. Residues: CASSLRDGYGYTF.

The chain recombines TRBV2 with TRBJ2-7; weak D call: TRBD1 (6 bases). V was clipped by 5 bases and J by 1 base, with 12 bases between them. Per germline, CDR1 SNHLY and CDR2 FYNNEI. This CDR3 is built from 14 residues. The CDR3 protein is CASSKDRQSYEQYF. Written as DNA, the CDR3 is TGTGCCAGCAGTAAAGACAGGCAGTCCTACGAGCAGTACTTC.

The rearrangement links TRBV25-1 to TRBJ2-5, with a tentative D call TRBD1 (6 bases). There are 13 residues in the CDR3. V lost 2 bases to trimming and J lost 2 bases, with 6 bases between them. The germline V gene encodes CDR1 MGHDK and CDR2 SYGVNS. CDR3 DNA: TGTGCCAGCAGTGAACAGGGGCAAGAGACCCAGTACTTC. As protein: CASSEQGQETQYF. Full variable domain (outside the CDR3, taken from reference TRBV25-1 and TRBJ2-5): EADIYQTPRYLVIGTGKKITLECSQTMGHDKMYWYQQDPGMELHLIHYSYGVNSTEKGDLSSESTVSRIRTEHFPLTLESARPSHTSQYLCASSEQGQETQYFGPGTRLLVL.